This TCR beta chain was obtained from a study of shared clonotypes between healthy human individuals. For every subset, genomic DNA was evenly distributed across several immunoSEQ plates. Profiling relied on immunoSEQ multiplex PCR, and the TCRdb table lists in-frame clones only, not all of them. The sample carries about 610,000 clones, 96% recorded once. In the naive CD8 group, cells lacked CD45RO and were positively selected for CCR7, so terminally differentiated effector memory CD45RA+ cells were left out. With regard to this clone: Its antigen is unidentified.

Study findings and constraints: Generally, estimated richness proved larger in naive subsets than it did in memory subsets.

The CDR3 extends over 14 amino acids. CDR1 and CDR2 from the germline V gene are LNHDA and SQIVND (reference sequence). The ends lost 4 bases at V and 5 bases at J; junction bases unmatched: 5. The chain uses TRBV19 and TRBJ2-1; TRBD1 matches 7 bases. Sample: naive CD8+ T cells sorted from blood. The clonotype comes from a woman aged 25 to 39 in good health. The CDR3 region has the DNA TGTGCCAGTAGTACAGCCGGGACAGACAATGAGCAGTTCTTC. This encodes CASSTAGTDNEQFF.